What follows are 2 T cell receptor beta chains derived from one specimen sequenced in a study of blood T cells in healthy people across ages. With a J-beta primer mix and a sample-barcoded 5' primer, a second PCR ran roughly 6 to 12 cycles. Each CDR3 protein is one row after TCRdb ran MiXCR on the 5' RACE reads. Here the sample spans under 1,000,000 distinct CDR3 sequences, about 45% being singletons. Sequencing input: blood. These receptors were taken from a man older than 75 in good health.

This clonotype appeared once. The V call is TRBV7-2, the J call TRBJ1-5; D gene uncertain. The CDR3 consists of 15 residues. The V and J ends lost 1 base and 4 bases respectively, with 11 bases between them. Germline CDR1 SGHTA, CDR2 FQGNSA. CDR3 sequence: CASSLVSGRNQPQHF. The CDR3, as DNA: TGTGCCAGCAGCTTAGTGTCTGGTCGGAATCAGCCCCAGCATTTT.

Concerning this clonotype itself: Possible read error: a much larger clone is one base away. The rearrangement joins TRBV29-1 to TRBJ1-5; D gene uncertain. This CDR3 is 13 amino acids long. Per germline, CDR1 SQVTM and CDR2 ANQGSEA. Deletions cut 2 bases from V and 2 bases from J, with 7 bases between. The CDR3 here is CSVETEGNQPQHF. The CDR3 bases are TGCAGCGTTGAAACAGAAGGCAATCAGCCCCAGCATTTT.